The rows below give T cell receptor beta chains drawn from one sample of a study of neurological immune-mediated disorders. Each CDR3 protein is one row after TCRdb ran MiXCR on the 5' RACE reads. Found here are 130,000 or so distinct CDR3 sequences, around 3% of them singletons; the top ten hold over 1%. The specimen was PBMCs. The receptor source for this set is a woman aged 30 to 39 with multiple sclerosis. Each CDR3 is given with its conserved first and last residue.

V gene,J gene,CDR3 protein
TRBV20-1,TRBJ2-7,CSARGPSYEQYF
TRBV2,TRBJ2-1,CASSASLAHDNEQFF
TRBV20-1,TRBJ2-7,CSAKQDSYEQYF
TRBV5-1,TRBJ1-1,CASSPRQGARAEAFF
TRBV7-8,TRBJ2-3,CASSKEDTQYF
TRBV6-5,TRBJ2-1,CASSNGGEQFF
TRBV12-3/TRBV12-4,TRBJ1-1,CASSLGTGYTEAFF
TRBV12-3/TRBV12-4,TRBJ1-2,CASRQGTGYGYTF
TRBV7-8,TRBJ2-1,CASSPTSGSTYNEQFF
TRBV20-1,TRBJ1-2,CSAPSGSRNYGYTF
TRBV6-2/TRBV6-3,TRBJ1-1,CASSSLARQGAAEAFF
TRBV20-1,TRBJ1-1,CSARERPPGAFF
TRBV12-3/TRBV12-4,TRBJ2-5,CASSLARGLAGGNLTETQYF
TRBV20-1,TRBJ2-3,CSARGDGINFTQYF
TRBV5-5,TRBJ2-1,CASSFTTSEYNEQFF
TRBV20-1,TRBJ2-2,CSARDWQGYTGELFF
TRBV6-5,TRBJ1-5,CASSLQINQPQHF
TRBV7-9,TRBJ2-1,CASRASGSYNEQFF
TRBV7-9,TRBJ1-1,CASSLQGLGTEAFF
TRBV27,TRBJ1-4,CASSTGEPRDEKLFF
TRBV5-1,TRBJ1-5,CASSLQGGQPQHF
TRBV29-1,TRBJ1-2,CSASTGGIYGYTF
TRBV12-3/TRBV12-4,TRBJ1-6,CASSLFGKSSPLHF
TRBV27,TRBJ1-6,CASSLSVGTGGGSPLHF
TRBV5-1,TRBJ2-3,CASSLRAQGFADTQYF
TRBV12-3/TRBV12-4,TRBJ2-7,CASSWAASYEQYF
TRBV20-1,TRBJ2-7,CSAQGGRLVYEQYF
TRBV29-1,TRBJ2-7,CSVGIQGSSYEQYF
TRBV5-1,TRBJ2-3,CASSFNLQGLSTDTQYF
TRBV10-3,TRBJ2-5,CATSDREETQYF
TRBV7-9,TRBJ2-1,CASSLYLAVSYNEQFF
TRBV6-1,TRBJ1-2,CASSPPWIDYGYTF
TRBV4-3,TRBJ2-7,CASSQGTSGKYEQYF
TRBV5-6,TRBJ2-3,CASSFRRVGDTQYF
TRBV7-6,TRBJ2-1,CASSSNLTPEQFF
TRBV7-8,TRBJ2-1,CATELDGQYNEQFF
TRBV27,TRBJ1-1,CASKKRQSTNTEAFF
TRBV7-2,TRBJ2-3,CATSHTTDTQYF
TRBV20-1,TRBJ2-1,CSAPSGSVNEQFF
TRBV10-3,TRBJ2-3,CAIREAGGRVADTQYF
TRBV6-5,TRBJ2-1,CASSLAVPGNEQFF
TRBV11-2,TRBJ1-4,CASSTAAGQPNEKLFF